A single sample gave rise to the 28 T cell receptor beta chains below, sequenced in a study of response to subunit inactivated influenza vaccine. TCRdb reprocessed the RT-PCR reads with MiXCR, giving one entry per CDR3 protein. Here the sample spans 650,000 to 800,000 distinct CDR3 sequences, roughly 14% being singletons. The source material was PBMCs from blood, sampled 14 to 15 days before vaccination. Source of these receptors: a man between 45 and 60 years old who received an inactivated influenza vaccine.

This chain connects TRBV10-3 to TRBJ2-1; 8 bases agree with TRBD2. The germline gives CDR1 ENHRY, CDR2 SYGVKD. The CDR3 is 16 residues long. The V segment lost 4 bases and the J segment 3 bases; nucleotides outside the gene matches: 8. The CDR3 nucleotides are TGTGCCATCAGTGCCGTCGGGAGGGTGGGCTACAATGAGCAGTTCTTC. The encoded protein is CAISAVGRVGYNEQFF.

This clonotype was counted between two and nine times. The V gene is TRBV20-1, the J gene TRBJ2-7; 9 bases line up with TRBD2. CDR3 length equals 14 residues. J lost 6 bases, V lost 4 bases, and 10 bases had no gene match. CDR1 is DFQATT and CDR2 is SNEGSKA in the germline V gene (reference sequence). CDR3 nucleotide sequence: TGCAGTGCTAAGAAGCGGGGGGATTTGGGCGAGCAGTACTTC. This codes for CSAKKRGDLGEQYF.

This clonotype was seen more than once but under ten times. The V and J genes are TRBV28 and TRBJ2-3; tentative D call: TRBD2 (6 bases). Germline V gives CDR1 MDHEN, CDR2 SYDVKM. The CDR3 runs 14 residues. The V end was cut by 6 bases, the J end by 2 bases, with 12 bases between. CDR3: CASSPGAHTDTQYF. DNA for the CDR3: TGTGCCAGCAGCCCGGGAGCCCACACAGATACGCAGTATTTT.

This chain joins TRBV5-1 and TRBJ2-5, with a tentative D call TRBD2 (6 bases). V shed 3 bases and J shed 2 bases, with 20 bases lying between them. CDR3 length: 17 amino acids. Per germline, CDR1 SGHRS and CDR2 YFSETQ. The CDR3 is CASSSHRVLAEQETQYF. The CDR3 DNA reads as TGCGCCAGCAGCTCCCATCGAGTGTTAGCGGAACAAGAGACCCAGTACTTC.

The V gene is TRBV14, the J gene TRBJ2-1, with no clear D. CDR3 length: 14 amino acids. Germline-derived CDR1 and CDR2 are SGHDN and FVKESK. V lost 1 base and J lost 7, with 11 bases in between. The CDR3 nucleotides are TGTGCCAGCAGCCAAGGGTCTAGAGCGAATGAGCAGTTCTTC. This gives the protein CASSQGSRANEQFF. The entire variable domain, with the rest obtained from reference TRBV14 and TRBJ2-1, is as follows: EAGVTQFPSHSVIEKGQTVTLRCDPISGHDNLYWYRRVMGKEIKFLLHFVKESKQDESGMPNNRFLAERTGGTYSTLKVQPAELEDSGVYFCASSQGSRANEQFFGPGTRLTVL.

The CDR3: CASSLRGPLSLHF. In DNA, the CDR3 is TGTGCCAGCAGTTTAAGGGGGCCTCTGTCCCTCCACTTT. The chain recombines TRBV12-3 or TRBV12-4 with TRBJ1-6; 7 positions match TRBD1. This CDR3 contains 13 residues. V was pared by 2 bases and J by 14 bases, with 6 bases of the junction left unmatched.

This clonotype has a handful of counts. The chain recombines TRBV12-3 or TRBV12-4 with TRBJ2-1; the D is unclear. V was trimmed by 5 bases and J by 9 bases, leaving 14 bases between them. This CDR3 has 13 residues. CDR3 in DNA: TGTGCCAGCAGTACTGTGGGAAAGGCTGAGCAGTTCTTC. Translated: CASSTVGKAEQFF.

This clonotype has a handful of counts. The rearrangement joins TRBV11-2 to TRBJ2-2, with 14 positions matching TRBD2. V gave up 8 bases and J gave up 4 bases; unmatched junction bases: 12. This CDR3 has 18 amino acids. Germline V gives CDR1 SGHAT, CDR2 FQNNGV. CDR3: CASVKAGLAGGRTGELFF. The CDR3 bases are TGTGCCAGCGTAAAGGCTGGACTAGCGGGAGGTCGCACCGGGGAGCTGTTTTTT.

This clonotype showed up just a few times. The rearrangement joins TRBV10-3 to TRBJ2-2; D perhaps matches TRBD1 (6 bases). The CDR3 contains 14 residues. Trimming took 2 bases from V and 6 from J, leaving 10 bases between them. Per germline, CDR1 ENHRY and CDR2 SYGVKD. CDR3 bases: TGTGCCATCAGTGAGCACAGGGACCCCGGGGAGCTGTTTTTT. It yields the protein CAISEHRDPGELFF.

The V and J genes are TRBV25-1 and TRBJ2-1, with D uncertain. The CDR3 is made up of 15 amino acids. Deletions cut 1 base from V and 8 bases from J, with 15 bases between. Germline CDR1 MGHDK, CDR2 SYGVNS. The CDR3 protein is CASSESPGTVHEQFF. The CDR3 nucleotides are TGTGCCAGCAGTGAATCGCCAGGTACGGTCCATGAGCAGTTCTTC. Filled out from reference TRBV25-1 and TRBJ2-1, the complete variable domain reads EADIYQTPRYLVIGTGKKITLECSQTMGHDKMYWYQQDPGMELHLIHYSYGVNSTEKGDLSSESTVSRIRTEHFPLTLESARPSHTSQYLCASSESPGTVHEQFFGPGTRLTVL.

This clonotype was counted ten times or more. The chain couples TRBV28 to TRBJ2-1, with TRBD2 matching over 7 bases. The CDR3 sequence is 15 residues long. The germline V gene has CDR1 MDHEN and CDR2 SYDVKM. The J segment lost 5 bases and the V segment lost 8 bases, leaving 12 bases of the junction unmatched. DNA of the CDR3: TGTGCCAGCGACCCACGGGGGGAGAAGGACAATGAGCAGTTCTTC. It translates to CASDPRGEKDNEQFF.

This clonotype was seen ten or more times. The CDR3: CASSLSLGGGGTYEQYF. The CDR3 DNA is TGTGCCAGCAGCTTATCATTGGGCGGGGGGGGAACCTACGAGCAGTACTTC. The V gene is TRBV7-2, the J gene TRBJ2-7; 9 positions match TRBD2. J was trimmed by 2 bases and V by 2 bases; bases with no gene match: 10. Germline-derived CDR1 and CDR2 are SGHTA and FQGNSA. The length of the CDR3 is 17 residues.

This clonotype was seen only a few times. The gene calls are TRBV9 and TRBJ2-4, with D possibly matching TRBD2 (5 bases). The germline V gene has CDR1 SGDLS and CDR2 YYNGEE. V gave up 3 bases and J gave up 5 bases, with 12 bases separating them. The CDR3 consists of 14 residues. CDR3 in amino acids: CASSGGAAENIQYF. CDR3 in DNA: TGTGCCAGCAGCGGGGGAGCTGCTGAAAACATTCAGTACTTC.

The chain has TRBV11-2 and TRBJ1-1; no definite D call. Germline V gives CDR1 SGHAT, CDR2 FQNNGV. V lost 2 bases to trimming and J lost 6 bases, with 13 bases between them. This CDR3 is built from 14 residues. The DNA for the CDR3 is TGTGCCAGCAGCTTAATTCGGGGAAGACCTGAAGCTTTCTTT. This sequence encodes CASSLIRGRPEAFF.

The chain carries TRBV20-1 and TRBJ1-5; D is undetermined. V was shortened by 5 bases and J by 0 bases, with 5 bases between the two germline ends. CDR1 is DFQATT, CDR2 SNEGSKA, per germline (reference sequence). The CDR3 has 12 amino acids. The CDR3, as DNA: TGCAGTGCTCGAATTAGCAATCAGCCCCAGCATTTT. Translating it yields CSARISNQPQHF.

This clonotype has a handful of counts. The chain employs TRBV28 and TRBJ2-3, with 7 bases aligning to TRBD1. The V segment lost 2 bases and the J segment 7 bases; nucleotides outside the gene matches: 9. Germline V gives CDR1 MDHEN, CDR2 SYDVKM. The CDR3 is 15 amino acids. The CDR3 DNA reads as TGTGCCAGCAGTTTAAAAGGGGGCCGCGCAAATACGCAGTATTTT. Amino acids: CASSLKGGRANTQYF.

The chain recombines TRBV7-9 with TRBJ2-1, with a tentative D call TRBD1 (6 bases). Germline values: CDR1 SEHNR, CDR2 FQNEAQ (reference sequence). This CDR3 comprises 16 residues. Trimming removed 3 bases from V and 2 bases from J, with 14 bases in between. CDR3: CASSLGDIPPYNEQFF. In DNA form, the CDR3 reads TGTGCCAGCAGCTTGGGGGACATCCCCCCCTACAATGAGCAGTTCTTC.

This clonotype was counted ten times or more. CDR3 protein: CASSLSNRYYEQYF. CDR3 DNA: TGCGCCAGCAGCCTTAGTAACAGGTACTACGAGCAGTACTTC. The rearrangement uses TRBV4-1 and TRBJ2-7; perhaps TRBD1 as D (5 bases). The germline V gene has CDR1 MGHRA and CDR2 YSYEKL. V gave up 4 bases and J gave up 3 bases, with 13 bases separating them. This CDR3 has 14 residues.

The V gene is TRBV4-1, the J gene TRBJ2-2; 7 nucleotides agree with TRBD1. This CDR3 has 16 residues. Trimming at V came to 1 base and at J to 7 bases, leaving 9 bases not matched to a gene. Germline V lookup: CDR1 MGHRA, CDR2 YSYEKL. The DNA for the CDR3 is TGCGCCAGCAGCCAAGGCCCCAGGGGGAAGGTCGGGGAGCTGTTTTTT. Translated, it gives CASSQGPRGKVGELFF.

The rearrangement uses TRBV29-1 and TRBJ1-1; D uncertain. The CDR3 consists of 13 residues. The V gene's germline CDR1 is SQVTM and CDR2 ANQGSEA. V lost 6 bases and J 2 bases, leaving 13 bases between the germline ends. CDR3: CSVGLGLNTEAFF. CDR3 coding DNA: TGCAGCGTAGGTCTGGGTCTCAACACTGAAGCTTTCTTT.

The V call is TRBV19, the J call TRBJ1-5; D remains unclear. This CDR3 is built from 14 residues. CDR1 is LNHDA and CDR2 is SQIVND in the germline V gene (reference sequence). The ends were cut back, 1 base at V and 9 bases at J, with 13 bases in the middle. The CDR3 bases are TGTGCCAGTAGTATAGTCACGGTGATGTGGCCCCAGCATTTT. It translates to CASSIVTVMWPQHF.

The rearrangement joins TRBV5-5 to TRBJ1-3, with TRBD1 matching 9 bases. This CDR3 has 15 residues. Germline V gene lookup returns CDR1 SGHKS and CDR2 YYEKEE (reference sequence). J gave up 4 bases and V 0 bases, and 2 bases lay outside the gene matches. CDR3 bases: TGTGCCAGCAGCTTGGACAGGGGGCTAGGAAACACCATATATTTT. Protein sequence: CASSLDRGLGNTIYF.

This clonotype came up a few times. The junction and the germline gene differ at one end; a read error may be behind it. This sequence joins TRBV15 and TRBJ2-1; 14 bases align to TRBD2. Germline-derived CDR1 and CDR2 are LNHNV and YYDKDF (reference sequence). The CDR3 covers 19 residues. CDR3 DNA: TGTGCCACCAGCGGAGATTCGGGACTAGCGGGAGTACTTTACAATGAGCAGTTCTTC. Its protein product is CATSGDSGLAGVLYNEQFF.

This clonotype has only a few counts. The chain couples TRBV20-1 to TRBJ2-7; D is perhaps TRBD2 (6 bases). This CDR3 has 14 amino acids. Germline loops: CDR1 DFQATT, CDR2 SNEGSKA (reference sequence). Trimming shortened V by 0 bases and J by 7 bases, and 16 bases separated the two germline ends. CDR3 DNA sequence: TGCAGTGCTAGAGAAGGAGGGGTTGGGGATGAGCAGTACTTC. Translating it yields CSAREGGVGDEQYF.

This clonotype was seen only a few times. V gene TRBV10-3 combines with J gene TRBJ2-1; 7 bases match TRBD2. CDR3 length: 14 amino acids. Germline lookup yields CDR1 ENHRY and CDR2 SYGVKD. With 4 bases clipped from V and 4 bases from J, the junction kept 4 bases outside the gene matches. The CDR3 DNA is TGTGCCATCAGTGGGGGGACTAATTACAATGAGCAGTTCTTC. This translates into CAISGGTNYNEQFF.

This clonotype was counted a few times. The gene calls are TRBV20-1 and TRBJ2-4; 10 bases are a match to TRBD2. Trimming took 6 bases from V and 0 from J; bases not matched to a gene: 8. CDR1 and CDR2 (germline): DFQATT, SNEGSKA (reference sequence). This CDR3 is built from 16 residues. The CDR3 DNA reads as TGCAGTGCCTTAGGACTAGCGGACCTAGCCAAAAACATTCAGTACTTC. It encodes CSALGLADLAKNIQYF.

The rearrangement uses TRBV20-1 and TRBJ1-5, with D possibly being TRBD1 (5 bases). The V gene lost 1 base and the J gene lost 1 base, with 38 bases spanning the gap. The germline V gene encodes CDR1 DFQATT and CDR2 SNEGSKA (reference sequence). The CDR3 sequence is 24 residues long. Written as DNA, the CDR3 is TGCAGTGCTAGAGGGGGCCTTCCAACTCCAGTCAACTCGGAGACGGTTAGGAGCAATCAGCCCCAGCATTTT. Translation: CSARGGLPTPVNSETVRSNQPQHF.

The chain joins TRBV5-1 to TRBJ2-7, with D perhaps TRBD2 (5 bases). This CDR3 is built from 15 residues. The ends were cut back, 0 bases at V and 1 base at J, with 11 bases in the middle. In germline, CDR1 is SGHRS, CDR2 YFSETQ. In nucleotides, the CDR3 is TGCGCCAGCAGCTTGGTGGGAGAATGGTCCTACGAGCAGTACTTC. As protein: CASSLVGEWSYEQYF.